This TCR beta chain was captured in a study of tumor-infiltrating lymphocytes in primary liver carcinoma. As for this clonotype: One end of the junction varies from germline; a read error may be responsible.

This CDR3 has 19 residues. CDR1 and CDR2 from the germline V gene are SGHAT and FQNNGV. Constant-region priming of 500 ng total RNA yielded TCR beta cDNA. Employing slightly modified ARM-PCR, three nested multiplex PCR rounds were run, and these gave rise to the TCR beta libraries. TRBV1-TRBV30 forward primers and a C-beta reverse primer were used in the first two PCR rounds, which each ran for about 10 cycles. From the multiplex PCR reads, TCRdb called clonotypes with MiXCR, one entry per CDR3 protein. The table has roughly 120,000 distinct CDR3 sequences, 64% seen once. Co-extraction of RNA and DNA was performed on about 18-33 mg of unsorted bulk tissue. All tumor specimens exceeded 90% viable tumor cells.

The rearrangement links TRBV11-2 to TRBJ2-4, with 7 bases identical to TRBD2. The sequenced sample was liver tumor tissue from sampling region 3. Specified subset: tumor region T3, left-lateral pole. The sequence derives from a woman aged 60-70 years with primary liver carcinoma and hepatitis B virus infection. In DNA, the CDR3 is TGTGCCACCAGCCCTCGACTAGCAGAAGGGCCTCGGATCAAAAACATTCAGTACTTC. Protein sequence: CATSPRLAEGPRIKNIQYF. The variable domain in full, with the rest retrieved from reference TRBV11-2 and TRBJ2-4, is EAGVAQSPRYKIIEKRQSVAFWCNPISGHATLYWYQQILGQGPKLLIQFQNNGVVDDSQLPKDRFSAERLKGVDSTLKIQPAKLEDSAVYLCATSPRLAEGPRIKNIQYFGAGTRLSVL.